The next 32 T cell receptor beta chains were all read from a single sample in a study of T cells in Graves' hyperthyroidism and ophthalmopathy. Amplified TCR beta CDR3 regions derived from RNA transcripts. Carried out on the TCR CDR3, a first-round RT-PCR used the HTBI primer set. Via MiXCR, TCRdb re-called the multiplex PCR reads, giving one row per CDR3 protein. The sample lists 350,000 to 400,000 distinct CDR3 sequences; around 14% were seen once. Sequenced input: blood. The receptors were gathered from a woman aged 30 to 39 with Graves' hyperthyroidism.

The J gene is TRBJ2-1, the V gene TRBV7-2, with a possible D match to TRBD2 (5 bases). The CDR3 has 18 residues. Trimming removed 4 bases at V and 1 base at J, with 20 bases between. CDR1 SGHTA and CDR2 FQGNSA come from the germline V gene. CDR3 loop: CASSSHTGYLPSYNEQFF. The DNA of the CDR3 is TGTGCCAGCAGCTCCCACACGGGGTACCTCCCATCCTACAATGAGCAGTTCTTC.

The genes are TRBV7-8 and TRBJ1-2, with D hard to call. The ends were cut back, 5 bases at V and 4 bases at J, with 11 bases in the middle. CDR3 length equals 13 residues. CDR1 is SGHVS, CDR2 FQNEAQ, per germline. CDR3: CASSHDTTYGYTF. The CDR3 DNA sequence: TGTGCCAGCAGCCACGACACTACCTATGGCTACACCTTC.

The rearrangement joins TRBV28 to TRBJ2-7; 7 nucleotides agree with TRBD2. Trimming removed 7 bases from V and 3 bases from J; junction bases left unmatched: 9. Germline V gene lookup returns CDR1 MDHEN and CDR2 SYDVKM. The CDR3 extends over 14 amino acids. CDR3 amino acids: CASKLTSVGYEQYF. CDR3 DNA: TGTGCCAGCAAATTAACTAGCGTCGGCTACGAGCAGTACTTC.

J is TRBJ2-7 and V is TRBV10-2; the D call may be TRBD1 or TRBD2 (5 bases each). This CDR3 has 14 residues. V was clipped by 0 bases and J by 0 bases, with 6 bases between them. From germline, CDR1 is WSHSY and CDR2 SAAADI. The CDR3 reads CASSESGVSYEQYF. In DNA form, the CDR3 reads TGCGCCAGCAGTGAGTCGGGGGTCTCCTACGAGCAGTACTTC.

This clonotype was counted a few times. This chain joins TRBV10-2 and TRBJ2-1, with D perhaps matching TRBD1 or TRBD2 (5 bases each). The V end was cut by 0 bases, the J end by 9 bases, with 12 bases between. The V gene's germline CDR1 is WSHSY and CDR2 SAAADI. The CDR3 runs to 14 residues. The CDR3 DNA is TGCGCCAGCAGTGAGTCGACTGGGGCGGGTGAGCAGTTCTTC. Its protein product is CASSESTGAGEQFF.

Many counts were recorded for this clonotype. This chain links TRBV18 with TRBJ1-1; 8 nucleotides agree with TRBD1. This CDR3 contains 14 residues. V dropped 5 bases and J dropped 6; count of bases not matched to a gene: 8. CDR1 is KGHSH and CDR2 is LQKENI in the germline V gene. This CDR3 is CASSTGQGGAEAFF. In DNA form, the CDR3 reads TGTGCCAGCTCAACCGGACAGGGCGGAGCTGAAGCTTTCTTT.

CDR3 region: CASSIQGGNTEAFF. CDR3 DNA sequence: TGTGCCAGCAGTATACAGGGAGGGAACACTGAAGCTTTCTTT. J is TRBJ1-1 and V is TRBV27, with a weak D call TRBD1 (6 bases). CDR3 size: 14 residues. Germline CDR1 and CDR2: MNHEY and SMNVEV (reference sequence). V was clipped by 5 bases and J by 1 base, with 11 bases between them.

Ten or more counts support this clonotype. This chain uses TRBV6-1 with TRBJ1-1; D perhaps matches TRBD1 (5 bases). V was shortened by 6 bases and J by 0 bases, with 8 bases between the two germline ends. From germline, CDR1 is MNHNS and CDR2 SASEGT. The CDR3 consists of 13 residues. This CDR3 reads CASRGRLNTEAFF. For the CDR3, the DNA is TGTGCCAGCAGGGGACGGTTGAACACTGAAGCTTTCTTT.

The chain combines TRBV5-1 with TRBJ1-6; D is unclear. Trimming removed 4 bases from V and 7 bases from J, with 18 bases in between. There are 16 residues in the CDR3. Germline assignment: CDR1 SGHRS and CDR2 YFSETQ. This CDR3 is CASSVERPLGNSPLHF. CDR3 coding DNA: TGCGCCAGCAGCGTTGAGAGGCCCTTGGGGAATTCACCCCTCCACTTT.

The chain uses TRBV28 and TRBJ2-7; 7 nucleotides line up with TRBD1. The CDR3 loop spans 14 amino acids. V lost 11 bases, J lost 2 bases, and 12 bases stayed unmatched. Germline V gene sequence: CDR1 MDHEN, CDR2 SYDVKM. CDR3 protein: CASRRAQGAYEQYF. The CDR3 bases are TGTGCCTCCCGGAGAGCCCAGGGGGCCTACGAGCAGTACTTC.

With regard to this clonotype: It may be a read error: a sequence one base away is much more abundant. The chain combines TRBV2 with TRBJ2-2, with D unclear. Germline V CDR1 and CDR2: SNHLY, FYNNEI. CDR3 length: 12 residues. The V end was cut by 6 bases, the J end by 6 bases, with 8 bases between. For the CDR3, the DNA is TGTGCCAGCAGCCCCGTGGCCGGGGAGCTGTTTTTT. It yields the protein CASSPVAGELFF.

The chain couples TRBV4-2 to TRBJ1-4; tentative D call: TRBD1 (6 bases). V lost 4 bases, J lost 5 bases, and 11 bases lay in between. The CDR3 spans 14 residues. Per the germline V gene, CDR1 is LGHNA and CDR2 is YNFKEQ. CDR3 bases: TGTGCCAGCAGCCCGGGACACGAGAATGAAAAACTGTTTTTT. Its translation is CASSPGHENEKLFF.

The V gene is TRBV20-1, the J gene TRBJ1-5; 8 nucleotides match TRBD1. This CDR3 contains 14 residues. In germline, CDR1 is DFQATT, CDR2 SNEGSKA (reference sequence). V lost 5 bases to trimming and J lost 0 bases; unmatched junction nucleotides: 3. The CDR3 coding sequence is TGCAGTGCTTTCAGGGGGCTTAGCAATCAGCCCCAGCATTTT. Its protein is CSAFRGLSNQPQHF.

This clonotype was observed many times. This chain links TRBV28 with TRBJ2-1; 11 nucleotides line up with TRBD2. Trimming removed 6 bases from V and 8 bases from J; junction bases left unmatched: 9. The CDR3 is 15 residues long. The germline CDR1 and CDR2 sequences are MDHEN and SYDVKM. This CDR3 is CASSSGTSGEDEQFF. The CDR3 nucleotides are TGTGCCAGCAGCTCCGGGACTAGCGGAGAAGATGAGCAGTTCTTC.

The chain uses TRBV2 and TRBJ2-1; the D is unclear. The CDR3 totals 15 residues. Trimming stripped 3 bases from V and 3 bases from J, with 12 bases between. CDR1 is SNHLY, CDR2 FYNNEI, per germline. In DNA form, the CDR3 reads TGTGCCAGCAGTGAGGGCCAGAACATCTACAATGAGCAGTTCTTC. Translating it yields CASSEGQNIYNEQFF.

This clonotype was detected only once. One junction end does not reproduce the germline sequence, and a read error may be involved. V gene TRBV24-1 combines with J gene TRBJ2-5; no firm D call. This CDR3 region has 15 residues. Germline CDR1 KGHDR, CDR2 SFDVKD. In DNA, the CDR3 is TGTGCCACCAGTGATTCCCTTAGAGCCCAAGAGGCCCAGTACTTC. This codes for CATSDSLRAQEAQYF.

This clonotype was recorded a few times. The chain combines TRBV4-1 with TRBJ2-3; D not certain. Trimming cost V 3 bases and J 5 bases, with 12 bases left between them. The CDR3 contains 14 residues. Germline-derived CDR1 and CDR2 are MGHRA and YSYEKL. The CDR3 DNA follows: TGCGCCAGCAGCCATCCTTCTTGGGGAGATACGCAGTATTTT. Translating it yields CASSHPSWGDTQYF.

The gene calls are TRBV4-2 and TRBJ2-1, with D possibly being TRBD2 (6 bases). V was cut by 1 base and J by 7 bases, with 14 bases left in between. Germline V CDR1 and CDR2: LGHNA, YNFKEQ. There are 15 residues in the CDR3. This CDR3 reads CASSQVGGMINEQFF. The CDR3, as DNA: TGTGCCAGCAGCCAAGTTGGCGGGATGATTAATGAGCAGTTCTTC.

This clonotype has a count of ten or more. Written as DNA, the CDR3 is TGTGCCAGCAGCTTAGGGCGCTTGGCTGAGCAGTTCTTC. Amino acids: CASSLGRLAEQFF. The rearrangement uses TRBV7-9 and TRBJ2-1; D not certain. Looked up from germline, CDR1 is SEHNR and CDR2 is FQNEAQ (reference sequence). V was cut by 1 base and J by 9 bases, with 10 bases left in between. The CDR3 consists of 13 residues. The variable domain in full, completed from reference TRBV7-9 and TRBJ2-1, reads DTGVSQNPRHKITKRGQNVTFRCDPISEHNRLYWYRQTLGQGPEFLTYFQNEAQLEKSRLLSDRFSAERPKGSFSTLEIQRTEQGDSAMYLCASSLGRLAEQFFGPGTRLTVL.

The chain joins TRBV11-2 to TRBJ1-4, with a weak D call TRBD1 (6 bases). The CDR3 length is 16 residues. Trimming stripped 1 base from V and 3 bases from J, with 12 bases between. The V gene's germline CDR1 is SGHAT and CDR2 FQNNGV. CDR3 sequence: CASSLGQVGANEKLFF. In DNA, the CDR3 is TGTGCCAGCAGCTTAGGACAGGTTGGGGCTAATGAAAAACTGTTTTTT.

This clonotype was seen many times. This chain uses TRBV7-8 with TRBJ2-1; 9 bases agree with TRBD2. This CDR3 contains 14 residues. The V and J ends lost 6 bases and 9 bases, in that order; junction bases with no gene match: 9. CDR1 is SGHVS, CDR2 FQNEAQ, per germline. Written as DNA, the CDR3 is TGTGCCAGCAGAACCGGGACTAGCTTGGGTGAGCAGTTCTTC. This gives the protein CASRTGTSLGEQFF.

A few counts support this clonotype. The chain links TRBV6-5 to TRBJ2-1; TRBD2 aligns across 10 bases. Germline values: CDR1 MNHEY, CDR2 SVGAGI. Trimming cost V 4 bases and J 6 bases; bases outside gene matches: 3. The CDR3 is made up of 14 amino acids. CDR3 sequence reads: CASSSSGSGNEQFF. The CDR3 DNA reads TGTGCCAGCAGTTCTAGCGGGAGTGGCAATGAGCAGTTCTTC.

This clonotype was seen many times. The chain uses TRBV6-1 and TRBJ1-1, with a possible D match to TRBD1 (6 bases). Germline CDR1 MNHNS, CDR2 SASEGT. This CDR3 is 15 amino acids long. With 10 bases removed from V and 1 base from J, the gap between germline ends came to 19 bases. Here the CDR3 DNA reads TGTGCCACAAAGCCTCCAGGACAGAGGAACACTGAAGCTTTCTTT. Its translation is CATKPPGQRNTEAFF.

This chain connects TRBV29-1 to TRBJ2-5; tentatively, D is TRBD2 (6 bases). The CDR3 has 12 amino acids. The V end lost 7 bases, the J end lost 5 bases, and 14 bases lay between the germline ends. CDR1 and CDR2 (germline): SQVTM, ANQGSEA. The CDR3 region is CSGQTGGETQYF. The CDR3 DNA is TGCAGCGGGCAGACTGGGGGGGAGACCCAGTACTTC. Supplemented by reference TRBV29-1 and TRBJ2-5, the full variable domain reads SAVISQKPSRDICQRGTSLTIQCQVDSQVTMMFWYRQQPGQSLTLIATANQGSEATYESGFVIDKFPISRPNLTFSTLTVSNMSPEDSSIYLCSGQTGGETQYFGPGTRLLVL.

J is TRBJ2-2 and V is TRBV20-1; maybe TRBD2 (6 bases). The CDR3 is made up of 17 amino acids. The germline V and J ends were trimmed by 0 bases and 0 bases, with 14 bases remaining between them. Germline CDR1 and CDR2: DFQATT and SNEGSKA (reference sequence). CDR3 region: CSARDSQRAPNTGELFF. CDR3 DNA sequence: TGCAGTGCTAGAGATTCCCAGCGGGCCCCGAACACCGGGGAGCTGTTTTTT.

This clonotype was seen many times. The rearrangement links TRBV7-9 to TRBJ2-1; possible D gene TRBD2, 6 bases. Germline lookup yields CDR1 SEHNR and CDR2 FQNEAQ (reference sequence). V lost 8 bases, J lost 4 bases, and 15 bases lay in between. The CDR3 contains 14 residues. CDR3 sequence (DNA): TGTGCCAGCGGGGCGGGAAGTAATTACAATGAGCAGTTCTTC. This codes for CASGAGSNYNEQFF.

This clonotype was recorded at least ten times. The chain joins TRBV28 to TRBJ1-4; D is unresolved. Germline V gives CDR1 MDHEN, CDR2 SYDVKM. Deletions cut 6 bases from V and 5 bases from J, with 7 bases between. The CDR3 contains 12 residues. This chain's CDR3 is CASSLQNEKLFF. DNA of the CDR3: TGTGCCAGCAGCCTGCAAAATGAAAAACTGTTTTTT.

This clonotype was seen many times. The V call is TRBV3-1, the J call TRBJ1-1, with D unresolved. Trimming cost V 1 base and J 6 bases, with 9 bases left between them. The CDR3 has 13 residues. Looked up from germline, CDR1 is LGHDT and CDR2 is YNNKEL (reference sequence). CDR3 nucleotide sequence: TGTGCCAGCAGCCAAGTCGAACAGTCTGAAGCTTTCTTT. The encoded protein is CASSQVEQSEAFF.

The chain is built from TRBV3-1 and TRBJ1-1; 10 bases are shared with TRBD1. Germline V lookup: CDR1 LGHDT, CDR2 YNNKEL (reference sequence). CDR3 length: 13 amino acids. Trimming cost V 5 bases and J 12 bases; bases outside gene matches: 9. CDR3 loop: CASSFRDRGWTFF. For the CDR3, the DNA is TGTGCCAGCAGCTTCCGGGACAGGGGTTGGACTTTCTTT.

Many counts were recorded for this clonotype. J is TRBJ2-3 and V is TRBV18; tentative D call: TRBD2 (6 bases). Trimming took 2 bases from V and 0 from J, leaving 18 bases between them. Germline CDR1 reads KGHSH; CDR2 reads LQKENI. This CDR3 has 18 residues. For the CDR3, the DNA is TGTGCCAGCTCACCAACCTTATTAGCGGTGGTTAGCACAGATACGCAGTATTTT. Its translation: CASSPTLLAVVSTDTQYF.

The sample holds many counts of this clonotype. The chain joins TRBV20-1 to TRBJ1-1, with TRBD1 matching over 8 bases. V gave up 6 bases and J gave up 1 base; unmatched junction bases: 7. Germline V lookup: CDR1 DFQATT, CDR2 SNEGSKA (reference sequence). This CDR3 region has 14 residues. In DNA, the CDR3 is TGCAGTGCCATCTTTGGGACAGGGAACACTGAAGCTTTCTTT. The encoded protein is CSAIFGTGNTEAFF.

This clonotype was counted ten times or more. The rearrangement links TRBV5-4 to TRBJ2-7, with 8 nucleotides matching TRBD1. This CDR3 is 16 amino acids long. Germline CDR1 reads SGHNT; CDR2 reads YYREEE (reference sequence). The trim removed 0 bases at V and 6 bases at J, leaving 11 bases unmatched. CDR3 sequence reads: CASSLETRTGNVEQYF. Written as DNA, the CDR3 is TGTGCCAGCAGCTTGGAGACCAGGACAGGGAATGTCGAGCAGTACTTC.